The 31 T cell receptor beta chains presented below share a single source sample, sequenced in a study of cytomegalovirus exposure and HLA in healthy donors. With 60 Vbeta and 13 Jbeta primers, the PCR was carried out. TCRdb's table, derived via immunoSEQ multiplex PCR, lists solely in-frame clones and lacks some. The data show about 190,000 clones, roughly 80% seen once. Sequencing input: PBMCs. These receptors were obtained from a woman in her forties or fifties in good health and CMV-seropositive.

This chain links TRBV11-1 with TRBJ1-2; weak D call: TRBD1 (6 bases). Trimming took 5 bases from V and 4 from J, leaving 11 bases between them. CDR1 and CDR2 (germline): SGHAT, FQDESV (reference sequence). The CDR3 contains 13 residues. CDR3 protein: CASSHGQSYGYTF. The DNA of the CDR3 is TGTGCCAGCAGCCATGGACAGTCCTATGGCTACACCTTC.

The chain has TRBV14 and TRBJ2-7, with 11 bases lining up with TRBD1. CDR3 length equals 15 residues. Germline V gene data show CDR1 as SGHDN and CDR2 as FVKESK. Trimming cost V 6 bases and J 3 bases; bases outside gene matches: 7. CDR3 loop: CASSRTGTGGYEQYF. The CDR3 nucleotides read TGTGCCAGCAGTCGAACCGGGACAGGGGGCTACGAGCAGTACTTC.

V usage is TRBV7-9 and J usage is TRBJ2-1, with a possible D match to TRBD2 (5 bases). CDR1 and CDR2 (germline): SEHNR, FQNEAQ (reference sequence). The CDR3 is 11 residues long. V was pared by 5 bases and J by 9 bases, with 8 bases between. CDR3 DNA sequence: TGTGCCAGCAGCCCCCGGGGTGAGCAGTTCTTC. It specifies CASSPRGEQFF.

The chain uses TRBV6-5 and TRBJ2-5, with TRBD1 identical over 8 bases. V lost 5 bases, J lost 4 bases, and 9 bases stayed unmatched. The germline V gene has CDR1 MNHEY and CDR2 SVGAGI. The CDR3 is 15 residues long. CDR3 region: CASSLDRAGRETQYF. CDR3 DNA sequence: TGTGCCAGCAGTCTGGACAGGGCGGGTCGAGAGACCCAGTACTTC.

V is TRBV28 and J is TRBJ2-7, with D possibly TRBD1 on 5 matching bases. Germline V lookup: CDR1 MDHEN, CDR2 SYDVKM. This CDR3 spans 11 amino acids. Trimming removed 9 bases at V and 4 bases at J, with 10 bases between. CDR3 region: CASNTGYEQYF. CDR3 DNA sequence: TGTGCCAGTAATACAGGTTACGAGCAGTACTTC.

On this clone itself: This same CDR3 is encoded by further DNA sequences in the sample. J is TRBJ2-3 and V is TRBV5-1; 11 bases match TRBD2. V gave up 2 bases and J gave up 5 bases; unmatched junction bases: 7. The V gene's germline CDR1 is SGHRS and CDR2 YFSETQ. The length of the CDR3 is 16 residues. CDR3 sequence reads: CASSFAPSGGRDTQYF. CDR3 bases: TGCGCCAGCAGCTTCGCGCCTAGCGGGGGGCGAGATACGCAGTATTTT.

V and J are TRBV5-1 and TRBJ1-1, with 7 bases lining up with TRBD1. This CDR3 is built from 15 residues. Germline lookup yields CDR1 SGHRS and CDR2 YFSETQ. Trimming at V came to 0 bases and at J to 4 bases, leaving 6 bases not matched to a gene. The CDR3 DNA follows: TGCGCCAGCAGCTTGGAGAGGGGGCAAGGCACTGAAGCTTTCTTT. Its protein is CASSLERGQGTEAFF.

This chain links TRBV19 with TRBJ1-5; TRBD1 matches at 9 bases. Looked up from germline, CDR1 is LNHDA and CDR2 is SQIVND (reference sequence). Trimming cost V 7 bases and J 7 bases; bases outside gene matches: 5. This CDR3 spans 13 amino acids. This chain's CDR3 is CASTRDRDQPQHF. For the CDR3, the DNA is TGTGCCAGTACCCGGGACAGGGACCAGCCCCAGCATTTT. Full variable domain (missing parts from reference TRBV19 and TRBJ1-5): DGGITQSPKYLFRKEGQNVTLSCEQNLNHDAMYWYRQDPGQGLRLIYYSQIVNDFQKGDIAEGYSVSREKKESFPLTVTSAQKNPTAFYLCASTRDRDQPQHFGDGTRLSIL.

The rearrangement uses TRBV6-6 and TRBJ1-1; 7 bases align to TRBD1. This CDR3 region has 14 residues. Germline CDR1 reads MNHNY; CDR2 reads SVGAGI (reference sequence). Unmatched junction bases numbered 3, after V lost 2 bases and J lost 3 bases. In nucleotides, the CDR3 is TGTGCCAGCAGTTACCCGCAGGGGGACACTGAAGCTTTCTTT. It specifies CASSYPQGDTEAFF.

This sequence joins TRBV6-6 and TRBJ2-7; D perhaps matches TRBD2 (6 bases). Per the germline V gene, CDR1 is MNHNY and CDR2 is SVGAGI (reference sequence). The CDR3 contains 14 residues. V shed 3 bases and J shed 4 bases, with 13 bases lying between them. The CDR3 nucleotides read TGTGCCAGCAGTTATGGGGGGAGTAGGTACGAGCAGTACTTC. Its protein is CASSYGGSRYEQYF.

The chain is built from TRBV13 and TRBJ1-2; perhaps TRBD1 as D (5 bases). The CDR3 contains 13 residues. The germline V gene encodes CDR1 PRHDT and CDR2 FYEKMQ (reference sequence). V was trimmed by 2 bases and J by 6 bases, leaving 10 bases between them. The DNA for the CDR3 is TGTGCCAGCAGCTTATTAACCAGGGATGGCTACACCTTC. Its translation: CASSLLTRDGYTF.

In its sample, this clone was seen a few times. This chain connects TRBV7-9 to TRBJ2-5, with D possibly being TRBD2 (6 bases). The V gene's germline CDR1 is SEHNR and CDR2 FQNEAQ (reference sequence). With 5 bases removed from V and 3 bases from J, the gap between germline ends came to 16 bases. This CDR3 spans 15 amino acids. The chain's CDR3 is CASSHKRRVEETQYF. CDR3 nucleotide sequence: TGTGCCAGCAGCCACAAACGGAGGGTAGAAGAGACCCAGTACTTC. Supplemented by reference TRBV7-9 and TRBJ2-5, the full variable domain reads DTGVSQNPRHKITKRGQNVTFRCDPISEHNRLYWYRQTLGQGPEFLTYFQNEAQLEKSRLLSDRFSAERPKGSFSTLEIQRTEQGDSAMYLCASSHKRRVEETQYFGPGTRLLVL.

The chain employs TRBV5-8 and TRBJ1-1; 7 nucleotides agree with TRBD1. The V and J ends lost 5 bases and 5 bases, in that order; junction bases with no gene match: 9. Germline lookup yields CDR1 SGHTS and CDR2 YDEGEE. The CDR3 totals 14 residues. Written as DNA, the CDR3 is TGTGCCAGCAGAATAAGGGGGCCGCGGACTGAAGCTTTCTTT. Residues: CASRIRGPRTEAFF.

J is TRBJ1-3 and V is TRBV19; D is unclear. V was pared by 3 bases and J by 2 bases, with 14 bases between. Germline V gives CDR1 LNHDA, CDR2 SQIVND (reference sequence). This CDR3 comprises 16 residues. The CDR3 nucleotides are TGTGCCAGTAGTATCCCCAGGTCCATTCCTGGAAACACCATATATTTT. It encodes CASSIPRSIPGNTIYF.

CDR3 amino acids: CASRDSGGFDKLFF. CDR3 DNA sequence: TGTGCCAGCAGGGATTCAGGGGGGTTTGATAAACTGTTTTTT. The chain uses TRBV6-5 and TRBJ1-4, with 7 positions matching TRBD1. The CDR3 totals 14 residues. V was pared by 6 bases and J by 11 bases, with 12 bases of the junction left unmatched. Per the germline V gene, CDR1 is MNHEY and CDR2 is SVGAGI.

The rearrangement links TRBV7-9 to TRBJ1-4; no clear D gene. Germline-derived CDR1 and CDR2 are SEHNR and FQNEAQ (reference sequence). V lost 5 bases to trimming and J lost 8 bases, with 12 bases between them. The CDR3 totals 13 residues. The CDR3 here is CASSMRVGEKLFF. The DNA of the CDR3 is TGTGCCAGCAGCATGAGGGTAGGGGAAAAACTGTTTTTT.

V usage is TRBV5-1 and J usage is TRBJ2-1, with D hard to call. The CDR3 covers 14 residues. CDR1 is SGHRS, CDR2 YFSETQ, per germline. The germline V and J ends were trimmed by 0 bases and 2 bases, with 6 bases remaining between them. The CDR3 loop reads CASSLENTYNEQFF. The CDR3 nucleotides read TGCGCCAGCAGCTTGGAAAACACCTACAATGAGCAGTTCTTC.

In regard to this clone: Other DNA sequences in this specimen translate into the identical CDR3. The V gene is TRBV7-2, the J gene TRBJ2-6, with D unresolved. With 5 bases removed from V and 0 bases from J, the gap between germline ends came to 5 bases. The germline CDR1 and CDR2 sequences are SGHTA and FQGNSA. The CDR3 covers 14 residues. The DNA of the CDR3 is TGTGCCAGCAGCGCCAGCTCTGGGGCCAACGTCCTGACTTTC. Translating it yields CASSASSGANVLTF.

The chain joins TRBV21-1 to TRBJ1-2. TRBV21-1 is recorded as a pseudogene. The CDR3 consists of 13 residues. The CDR3 nucleotides are TGTGCCAGCAGCAAGGGGAGGGAGGAAGGCTACACCTTC. Its translation: CASSKGREEGYTF.

The chain uses TRBV5-1 and TRBJ1-4, with D uncertain. This CDR3 contains 16 residues. V lost 2 bases to trimming and J lost 2 bases, with 13 bases between them. From germline, CDR1 is SGHRS and CDR2 YFSETQ. DNA for the CDR3: TGCGCCAGCAGCTTAGATCCTGCCGGGACTAATGAAAAACTGTTTTTT. The encoded protein is CASSLDPAGTNEKLFF.

The count of this clone is one. J is TRBJ2-3 and V is TRBV9, with D perhaps TRBD1 (6 bases). Looked up from germline, CDR1 is SGDLS and CDR2 is YYNGEE. Trimming pared 4 bases from V and 0 bases from J, leaving 18 bases between. The CDR3 spans 17 residues. The CDR3 region has the DNA TGTGCCAGCAGCCCCCGGAGTGGGACACCTAGCACAGATACGCAGTATTTT. Translation: CASSPRSGTPSTDTQYF.

This sequence joins TRBV7-8 and TRBJ1-2; 9 bases are shared with TRBD1. V trimming: 8 bases; J trimming: 3 bases; junction bases outside the gene matches: 7. Germline values: CDR1 SGHVS, CDR2 FQNEAQ. The CDR3 consists of 14 residues. The CDR3 coding sequence is TGTGCCAGCCCATGGACAGGGGATTACTATGGCTACACCTTC. This codes for CASPWTGDYYGYTF.

V gene TRBV7-9 combines with J gene TRBJ2-2; 9 bases match TRBD2. With V trimmed by 5 bases and J by 7 bases, 8 bases remained unmatched. From germline, CDR1 is SEHNR and CDR2 FQNEAQ (reference sequence). The length of the CDR3 is 15 residues. The CDR3 sequence is CASSLLWTSVGELFF. The CDR3 nucleotides read TGTGCCAGCAGCCTTCTCTGGACTAGCGTCGGGGAGCTGTTTTTT.

This chain connects TRBV18 to TRBJ2-1, with a weak D call TRBD1 (6 bases). This CDR3 comprises 13 residues. The germline V gene has CDR1 KGHSH and CDR2 LQKENI. V gave up 5 bases and J gave up 5 bases, with 10 bases separating them. DNA for the CDR3: TGTGCCAGCTCAACCGACAGGAACAATGAGCAGTTCTTC. Its translation: CASSTDRNNEQFF.

This chain connects TRBV4-2 to TRBJ2-1, with D perhaps TRBD2 (6 bases). V was pared by 1 base and J by 5 bases, with 15 bases between. Per the germline V gene, CDR1 is LGHNA and CDR2 is YNFKEQ. The CDR3 is 16 residues long. The CDR3 DNA reads TGTGCCAGCAGCCAAGGCGGGACCCTTTTCCACAATGAGCAGTTCTTC. Protein: CASSQGGTLFHNEQFF.

The chain carries TRBV20-1 and TRBJ2-3; 7 positions agree with TRBD1. CDR1 is DFQATT and CDR2 is SNEGSKA in the germline V gene (reference sequence). CDR3 size: 11 residues. Germline trimming cut 4 bases from V and 5 bases from J; bases unmatched to any gene: 0. In DNA form, the CDR3 reads TGCAGTGCTACAGGGGGAGATACGCAGTATTTT. This gives the protein CSATGGDTQYF.

The chain carries TRBV2 and TRBJ2-5; the D is unclear. V was clipped by 0 bases and J by 4 bases, with 12 bases between them. This CDR3 is 15 amino acids long. Germline values: CDR1 SNHLY, CDR2 FYNNEI. The DNA for the CDR3 is TGTGCCAGCAGTGAAGCGCTTCCGGCAGGAGAGACCCAGTACTTC. It encodes CASSEALPAGETQYF.

The gene calls are TRBV7-3 and TRBJ2-1, with 11 bases lining up with TRBD2. This CDR3 contains 13 residues. CDR1 and CDR2 from the germline V gene are SGHTA and FQGTGA. V was pared by 5 bases and J by 15 bases, with 9 bases of the junction left unmatched. Here the CDR3 reads CASSPTTSGKPFF. The DNA of the CDR3 is TGTGCCAGCAGCCCGACGACTAGCGGGAAACCGTTCTTC.

Details on this clone: Other nucleotide sequences in the sample specify the same CDR3. The chain employs TRBV6-1 and TRBJ2-3, with 8 bases fitting TRBD2. Looked up from germline, CDR1 is MNHNS and CDR2 is SASEGT. Trimming removed 2 bases from V and 2 bases from J; junction bases left unmatched: 6. This CDR3 has 16 amino acids. The CDR3: CASSETSGGATDTQYF. The CDR3 DNA is TGTGCCAGCAGTGAAACAAGCGGGGGTGCCACAGATACGCAGTATTTT.

Only a few counts were recorded for this clone. This sequence joins TRBV2 and TRBJ1-1, with D tentatively TRBD1 (6 bases). The CDR3 has 15 residues. Trimming took 2 bases from V and 4 from J, leaving 14 bases between them. Germline-derived CDR1 and CDR2 are SNHLY and FYNNEI. CDR3 amino acids: CASSEYEGQGTEAFF. CDR3 DNA sequence: TGTGCCAGCAGTGAATATGAGGGACAAGGCACTGAAGCTTTCTTT.

The chain combines TRBV12-5 with TRBJ2-7; 7 nucleotides agree with TRBD1. V was clipped by 6 bases and J by 7 bases; unmatched bases: 9. This CDR3 is built from 13 residues. In germline, CDR1 is LGHNT, CDR2 FRNRAP. The CDR3 sequence: CASGPYRGREQYF. Written as DNA, the CDR3 is TGTGCTAGTGGACCATACAGGGGTAGGGAGCAGTACTTC. The whole variable domain, filled in from reference TRBV12-5 and TRBJ2-7, reads DARVTQTPRHKVTEMGQEVTMRCQPILGHNTVFWYRQTMMQGLELLAYFRNRAPLDDSGMPKDRFSAEMPDATLATLKIQPSEPRDSAVYFCASGPYRGREQYFGPGTRLTVT.